A selection of T cell receptor beta chains follows, all from one sample in a study of blood T cell repertoires in COVID-19. Only in-frame clones appear in the TCRdb table, and some are missing; sequencing was by immunoSEQ multiplex PCR. The data contain over 200,000 clones, 81% of them seen just once; the ten biggest clones take up about 8%. Sequencing input: peripheral blood. The receptors derive from a woman aged 80 or over with acute or convalescent COVID-19. Each CDR3 is given with its conserved first and last residue. Fields, in order: J gene, clone size, D gene, V gene, CDR3 protein, CDR3 DNA. D genes are given only for firm matches. The size of a clone is reported for some rows only, either as once, few or many, or as a class for expanded clones.

>TRBJ2-5|once|TRBD2|TRBV5-1
CASSFLTSGGARYETQYF
TGCGCCAGCAGCTTCCTTACTAGCGGGGGGGCCAGGTACGAGACCCAGTACTTC
>TRBJ1-3|.|.|TRBV27
CASSSVRGGNTIYF
TGTGCCAGCAGCTCCGTCCGCGGAGGAAACACCATATATTTT
>TRBJ2-6|few|.|TRBV5-1
CASSLGQTATLSGANVLTF
TGCGCCAGCAGCTTGGGTCAGACAGCCACGTTGTCTGGGGCCAACGTCCTGACTTTC
>TRBJ2-1|.|.|TRBV11-2
CASSSRLVAYNEQFF
TGTGCCAGCAGCTCTCGACTAGTAGCCTACAATGAGCAGTTCTTC
>TRBJ2-5|few|.|TRBV5-6
CASSWRLGGQYF
TGTGCCAGCAGCTGGCGTCTAGGGGGCCAGTACTTC
>TRBJ1-2|.|TRBD1|TRBV12-5
CASGTGGVGYGYTF
TGTGCTAGTGGAACAGGGGGCGTGGGCTATGGCTACACCTTC
>TRBJ2-7|.|TRBD1|TRBV2
CASRLDRNSYEQYF
TGTGCCAGCAGATTGGACAGGAACTCCTACGAGCAGTACTTC
>TRBJ1-3|.|TRBD1|TRBV13
CASSLRQGISGNTIYF
TGTGCCAGCAGCTTAAGACAGGGGATCTCTGGAAACACCATATATTTT
>TRBJ1-5|.|.|TRBV28
CASSLAQNQPQHF
TGTGCCAGCAGTTTAGCTCAGAATCAGCCCCAGCATTTT
>TRBJ1-1|few|TRBD1|TRBV13
CASSWETGGETEAFF
TGTGCCAGCAGCTGGGAGACAGGGGGGGAAACTGAAGCTTTCTTT
>TRBJ1-4|.|.|TRBV7-9
CASSPPGGEKLFF
TGTGCCAGCAGCCCCCCTGGGGGGGAAAAACTGTTTTTT
>TRBJ2-7|.|TRBD2|TRBV19
CASSSGVAGEQYF
TGTGCCAGTAGTAGTGGGGTAGCGGGCGAGCAGTACTTC
>TRBJ1-4|.|TRBD1|TRBV6-6
CASSRRDSQNEKLFF
TGTGCCAGCAGCCGACGGGACAGTCAAAATGAAAAACTGTTTTTT
>TRBJ2-1|.|.|TRBV9
CASSEGDGSYNEQFF
TGTGCCAGCAGCGAGGGGGACGGCTCCTACAATGAGCAGTTCTTC
>TRBJ2-5|.|.|TRBV4-1
CASSQGYGVLETQYF
TGCGCCAGCAGCCAAGGTTACGGGGTGCTAGAGACCCAGTACTTC
>TRBJ2-7|.|TRBD1|TRBV5-1
CARFRDRPYEQYF
TGCGCCAGGTTCCGGGACAGACCCTACGAGCAGTACTTC
>TRBJ1-3|.|.|TRBV18
CASSLLGQQGNTIYF
TGTGCCAGCTCACTGCTCGGACAGCAGGGAAACACCATATATTTT
>TRBJ2-7|.|TRBD1|TRBV11-2
CASSLTGGYEQYF
TGTGCCAGCAGCTTGACAGGGGGCTACGAGCAGTACTTC
>TRBJ1-1|.|TRBD1|TRBV7-3
CASSAAGQGPVNTEAFF
TGTGCCAGCAGCGCGGCTGGACAGGGGCCGGTGAACACTGAAGCTTTCTTT
>TRBJ1-2|.|TRBD1|TRBV3-1/TRBV3-2
CASSQGPGGEYGYTF
TGTGCCAGCAGCCAAGGCCCAGGGGGAGAGTATGGCTACACCTTC
>TRBJ2-5|.|TRBD1|TRBV6-5
CASSTGQGQETQYF
TGTGCCAGCAGTACAGGACAGGGACAAGAGACCCAGTACTTC
>TRBJ1-5|many|TRBD1|TRBV28
CASTRDRGNHQPQHF
TGTGCCAGCACCCGAGACAGGGGGAACCATCAGCCCCAGCATTTT
>TRBJ1-1|.|.|TRBV7-2
CASSLLDTEAFF
TGTGCCAGCAGCTTATTGGACACAGAAGCTTTCTTT
>TRBJ1-5|.|.|TRBV5-1
CASSLGASQPQHF
TGCGCCAGCAGCTTGGGGGCGAGTCAGCCCCAGCATTTT
>TRBJ2-7|.|.|TRBV7-7
CASSLAWGPTYEQYF
TGTGCCAGCAGCTTAGCGTGGGGGCCCACCTACGAGCAGTACTTC
>TRBJ2-1|.|TRBD2|TRBV5-6
CASSVLAGAGNEQFF
TGTGCCAGCAGCGTTCTAGCGGGAGCTGGCAATGAGCAGTTCTTC
>TRBJ1-2|.|TRBD1|TRBV7-8
CASSSGQGRGYTF
TGTGCCAGCAGCTCGGGACAGGGAAGAGGCTACACCTTC
>TRBJ2-7|.|.|TRBV19
CASSPRRDKAYEQYF
TGTGCCAGTAGTCCCCGCCGGGACAAAGCCTACGAGCAGTACTTC
>TRBJ2-2|.|.|TRBV5-1
CASSLQVVGTGELFF
TGCGCCAGCAGCCTCCAGGTCGTGGGCACCGGGGAGCTGTTTTTT
>TRBJ2-1|.|.|TRBV7-9
CASSSSDEQFF
TGTGCCAGCAGCTCCAGCGATGAGCAGTTCTTC
>TRBJ2-3|many|.|TRBV19
CASSSLGRSDTQYF
TGTGCCAGTAGTTCCCTGGGGCGCTCAGATACGCAGTATTTT
>TRBJ1-2|.|.|TRBV6-1
CASSEGGRVYGYTF
TGTGCCAGCAGTGAAGGGGGCAGGGTTTATGGCTACACCTTC
>TRBJ2-5|once|.|TRBV12-2
CASRLAFPRTSGRETQYF
TGTGCAAGTCGCTTAGCTTTTCCTCGGACTAGCGGGAGAGAGACCCAGTACTTC
>TRBJ1-2|.|.|TRBV2
CASSELRGYTF
TGTGCCAGCAGTGAGCTACGGGGCTACACCTTC
>TRBJ2-7|.|TRBD1|TRBV11-2
CASSAMGQGYEQYF
TGTGCCAGCAGCGCGATGGGACAGGGCTACGAGCAGTACTTC
>TRBJ2-7|.|TRBD1|TRBV23-1
CASSQPGTGGIYEQYF
TGCGCCAGCAGTCAACCCGGGACAGGGGGGATCTACGAGCAGTACTTC
>TRBJ1-4|.|.|TRBV28
CASRLLGARTNEKLFF
TGTGCCAGCAGGCTTCTAGGGGCGCGGACTAATGAAAAACTGTTTTTT
>TRBJ2-3|few|TRBD2|TRBV28
CASSFPFGLAGESDTQYF
TGTGCCAGCAGTTTCCCTTTTGGCCTAGCGGGAGAATCAGATACGCAGTATTTT
>TRBJ2-2|few|.|TRBV2
CASSDQLSANTGELFF
TGTGCCAGCAGTGATCAGCTTAGCGCGAACACCGGGGAGCTGTTTTTT
>TRBJ1-3|.|.|TRBV16
CASRREAGQKSGNTIYF
TGTGCCAGCAGGCGGGAAGCGGGACAAAAATCTGGAAACACCATATATTTT
>TRBJ2-6|once|TRBD2|TRBV6-1
CASSDFSGRASGANVLTF
TGTGCCAGCAGTGACTTTAGCGGGAGGGCCTCTGGGGCCAACGTCCTGACTTTC
>TRBJ1-2|once|.|TRBV5-6
CASSLGGVYGYTF
TGTGCCAGCAGCTTGGGAGGAGTCTATGGCTACACCTTC